One T cell receptor (beta chain) is described in this entry. Its antigen is currently unknown. TCRdb reprocessed the 5' RACE reads with MiXCR, giving one entry per CDR3 protein. The sample contains approximately 620,000 distinct CDR3 sequences, approximately 9% of which appear only once. The V end was cut by 5 bases, the J end by 3 bases, with 16 bases between. The CDR3 is 15 amino acids. The data originate from a study of identical twins. Findings and limits, study-wide: Compared with unrelated sharing, twin-shared out-of-frame alpha sequences had more low-probability sequences.

These data also formed part of another study, on yellow fever vaccine responses in identical twins. That report notes: Vaccine-induced T cell responses in twins were reportedly observed to appear partly convergent, partly personalized.

The sequence came from a woman aged 18-30 years in good health. J is TRBJ1-1 and V is TRBV12-3 or TRBV12-4, with D maybe TRBD1 (5 bases). The sequencing input was PBMCs. CDR3 sequence (DNA): TGTGCCAGCAGTCCCCGACAGAGGGAGGACACTGAAGCTTTCTTT. This translates into CASSPRQREDTEAFF.